A single sample is the source of the 4 T cell receptor beta chains below, sequenced in a study of blood T cells in healthy people across ages. The use of a sample-barcoded 5' primer and a J-beta primer mix characterized a second PCR of 7 to 11 cycles. TCRdb re-called the 5' RACE reads through MiXCR, storing one row per CDR3 protein. The table lists 1 million to 1.2 million distinct CDR3 sequences, approximately 38% of them singletons. Sequencing was performed on blood. Receptor source: a man younger than 30 in good health.

With regard to this clonotype: At one end the junction does not follow the germline gene, possibly because of a read error. This chain links TRBV10-3 with TRBJ1-1; D perhaps matches TRBD1 (6 bases). Germline CDR1 is ENHRY and CDR2 is SYGVKD. CDR3 size: 15 residues. DNA for the CDR3: TGTGCCATCAGTGAGGGCGGGGGCCAAAACACTAAAGCTTTCTTT. Translating it yields CAISEGGGQNTKAFF.

This chain links TRBV9 with TRBJ1-3, with D tentatively TRBD1 (5 bases). The CDR3 runs to 15 residues. Germline lookup yields CDR1 SGDLS and CDR2 YYNGEE. V was cut by 6 bases and J by 0 bases, with 13 bases left in between. This CDR3 is CASNPAGVSGNTIYF. The CDR3 DNA reads TGTGCCAGCAACCCCGCGGGGGTCTCTGGAAACACCATATATTTT.

This clonotype appeared many times. CDR3 loop: CASSFFTQGNEQFF. As DNA, the CDR3 is TGTGCCAGCAGTTTTTTTACACAGGGTAATGAGCAGTTCTTC. The chain couples TRBV27 to TRBJ2-1; possible D gene TRBD1, 6 bases. Germline lookup yields CDR1 MNHEY and CDR2 SMNVEV (reference sequence). The CDR3 is made up of 14 amino acids. The V gene lost 3 bases and the J gene lost 7 bases, with 13 bases spanning the gap.

The V and J genes are TRBV12-3 or TRBV12-4 and TRBJ2-1; 9 nucleotides agree with TRBD1. Trimming at V came to 1 base and at J to 6 bases, leaving 10 bases not matched to a gene. This CDR3 is built from 17 residues. CDR3 amino acids: CASSLGPGDRAPNEQFF. CDR3 DNA sequence: TGTGCCAGCAGTTTAGGGCCCGGGGACAGGGCCCCCAATGAGCAGTTCTTC.